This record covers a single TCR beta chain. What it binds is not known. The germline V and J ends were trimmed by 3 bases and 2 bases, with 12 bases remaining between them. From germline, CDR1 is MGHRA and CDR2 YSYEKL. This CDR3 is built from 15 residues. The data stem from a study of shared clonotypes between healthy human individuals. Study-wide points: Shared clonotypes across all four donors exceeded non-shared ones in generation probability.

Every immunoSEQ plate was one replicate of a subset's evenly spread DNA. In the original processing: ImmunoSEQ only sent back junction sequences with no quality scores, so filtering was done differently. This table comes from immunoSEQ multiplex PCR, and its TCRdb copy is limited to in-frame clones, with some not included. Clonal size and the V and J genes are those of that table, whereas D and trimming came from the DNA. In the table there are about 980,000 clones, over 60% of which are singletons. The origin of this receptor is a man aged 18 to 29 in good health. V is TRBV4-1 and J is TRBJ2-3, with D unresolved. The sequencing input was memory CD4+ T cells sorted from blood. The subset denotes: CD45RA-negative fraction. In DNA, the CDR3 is TGCGCCAGCAGCCAGCGACTCGCGAACACAGATACGCAGTATTTT. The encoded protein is CASSQRLANTDTQYF.